Included here is one TCR beta chain sequence, with context. Profiled with immunoSEQ multiplex PCR; TCRdb holds only in-frame clones, not every one. Of under 200,000 clones detected, approximately 94% appear once; the ten largest clones hold 12% to 15%. The data are from a study of control samples from healthy donors and cancer patients. The CDR3 has 15 amino acids. Germline V gene lookup returns CDR1 SGHTA and CDR2 FQGNSA. Trimming removed 2 bases at V and 5 bases at J, with 14 bases between. This TCR came from a man between 60 and 75 years old with colorectal cancer. V gene TRBV7-2 combines with J gene TRBJ2-3, with D maybe TRBD1 (6 bases). The material sequenced was PBMCs. The CDR3 DNA sequence: TGTGCCAGCAGCTTATCGGTGGGGGCAGGAGATACGCAGTATTTT. Residues: CASSLSVGAGDTQYF.